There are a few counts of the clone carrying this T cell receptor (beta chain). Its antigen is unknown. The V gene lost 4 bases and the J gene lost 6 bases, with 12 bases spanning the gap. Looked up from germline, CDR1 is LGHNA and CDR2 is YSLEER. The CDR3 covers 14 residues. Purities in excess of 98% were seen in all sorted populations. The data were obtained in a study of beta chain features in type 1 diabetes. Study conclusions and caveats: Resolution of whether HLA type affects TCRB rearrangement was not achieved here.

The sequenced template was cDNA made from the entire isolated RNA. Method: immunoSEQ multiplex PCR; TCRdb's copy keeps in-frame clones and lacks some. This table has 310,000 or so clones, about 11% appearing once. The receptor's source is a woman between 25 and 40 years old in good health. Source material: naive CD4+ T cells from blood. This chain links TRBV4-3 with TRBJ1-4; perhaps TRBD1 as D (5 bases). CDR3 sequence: CASSLGQGDEKLFF. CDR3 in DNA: TGCGCCAGCAGCCTCGGCCAGGGCGATGAAAAACTGTTTTTT.